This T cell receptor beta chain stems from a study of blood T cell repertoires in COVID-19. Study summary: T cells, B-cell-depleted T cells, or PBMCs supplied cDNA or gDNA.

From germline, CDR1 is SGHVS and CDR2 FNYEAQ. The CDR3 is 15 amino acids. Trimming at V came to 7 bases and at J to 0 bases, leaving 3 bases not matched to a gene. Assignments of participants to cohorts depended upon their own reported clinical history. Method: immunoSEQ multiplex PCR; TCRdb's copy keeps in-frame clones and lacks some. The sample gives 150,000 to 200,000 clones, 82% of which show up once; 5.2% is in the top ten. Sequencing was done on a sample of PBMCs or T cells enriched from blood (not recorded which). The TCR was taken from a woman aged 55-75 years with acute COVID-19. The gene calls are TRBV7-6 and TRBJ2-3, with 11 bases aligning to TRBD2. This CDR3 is CASTGLADSTDTQYF. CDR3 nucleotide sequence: TGTGCCAGCACGGGACTAGCGGATAGCACAGATACGCAGTATTTT.